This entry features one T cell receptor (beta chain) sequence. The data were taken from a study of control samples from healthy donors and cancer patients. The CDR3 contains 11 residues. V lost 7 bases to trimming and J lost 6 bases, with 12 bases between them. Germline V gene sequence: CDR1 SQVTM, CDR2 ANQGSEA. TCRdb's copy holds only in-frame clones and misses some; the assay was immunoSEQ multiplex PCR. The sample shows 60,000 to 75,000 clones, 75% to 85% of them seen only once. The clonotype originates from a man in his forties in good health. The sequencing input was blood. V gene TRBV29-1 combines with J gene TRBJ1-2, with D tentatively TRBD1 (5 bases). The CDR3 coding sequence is TGCAGCGCCGCCTTGGGGGATGGCTACACCTTC. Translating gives CSAALGDGYTF.